Listed below are T cell receptor beta chains from one sample, sequenced in a study of CD8 T cells in Susac syndrome. TCRdb analysed the immunoSEQ multiplex PCR reads with MiXCR anew, one entry per CDR3 protein. Of about 210,000 distinct CDR3 sequences listed, around 95% are singletons. Sample: CD4+ T cells from PBMCs. Receptors originate from a human donor in good health. Each CDR3 is given with its conserved first and last residue. The order of the fields is CDR3 protein, CDR3 DNA, clone size, J gene, D gene, V gene. The D gene is left open where the match is weak. The listing skips clone size in some rows; elsewhere it reads once, few, many or a size class.

CDR3aa: CSVETGETQYF
CDR3nt: TGCAGCGTTGAGACGGGGGAGACCCAGTACTTC
abundance: NA
j_gene: TRBJ2-5
d_gene: NA
v_gene: TRBV29-1

CDR3aa: CALKRLAGENEQFF
CDR3nt: TGTGCTCTTAAAAGACTAGCGGGAGAGAATGAGCAGTTCTTC
abundance: NA
j_gene: TRBJ2-1
d_gene: TRBD2
v_gene: TRBV30

CDR3aa: CAWSWLAGNTDTQYF
CDR3nt: TGTGCCTGGAGTTGGCTAGCGGGGAACACAGATACGCAGTATTTT
abundance: once
j_gene: TRBJ2-3
d_gene: TRBD2
v_gene: TRBV30

CDR3aa: CASSVRVATDTQYF
CDR3nt: TGTGCCAGCAGCGTGAGAGTGGCCACAGATACGCAGTATTTT
abundance: NA
j_gene: TRBJ2-3
d_gene: NA
v_gene: TRBV5-4

CDR3aa: CSARTGQGWYEQYF
CDR3nt: TGCAGTGCCCGAACCGGACAGGGGTGGTACGAGCAGTACTTC
abundance: NA
j_gene: TRBJ2-7
d_gene: TRBD1
v_gene: TRBV20-1

CDR3aa: CASSLTGKDQPQHF
CDR3nt: TGTGCCAGCAGTCTCACAGGAAAGGATCAGCCCCAGCATTTT
abundance: NA
j_gene: TRBJ1-5
d_gene: NA
v_gene: TRBV12-3/TRBV12-4

CDR3aa: CASGRLAGAEQYF
CDR3nt: TGTGCCAGCGGTCGGCTAGCGGGGGCCGAGCAGTACTTC
abundance: NA
j_gene: TRBJ2-7
d_gene: TRBD2
v_gene: TRBV3-1

CDR3aa: CASSLDGQGAWNEQFF
CDR3nt: TGTGCCAGCAGCTTAGATGGACAGGGGGCGTGGAATGAGCAGTTCTTC
abundance: NA
j_gene: TRBJ2-1
d_gene: TRBD1
v_gene: TRBV7-2

CDR3aa: CSARSGDRSQETQYF
CDR3nt: TGCAGTGCTAGATCCGGGGACAGGAGTCAAGAGACCCAGTACTTC
abundance: NA
j_gene: TRBJ2-5
d_gene: TRBD1
v_gene: TRBV20-1

CDR3aa: CSVEQDNTEAFF
CDR3nt: TGCAGCGTTGAACAGGATAACACTGAAGCTTTCTTT
abundance: once
j_gene: TRBJ1-1
d_gene: NA
v_gene: TRBV29-1

CDR3aa: CSARPAGAGVRDTQYF
CDR3nt: TGCAGTGCTAGACCGGCAGGAGCGGGAGTCAGAGATACGCAGTATTTT
abundance: NA
j_gene: TRBJ2-3
d_gene: TRBD2
v_gene: TRBV20-1

CDR3aa: CASSTLGVGGTDTQYF
CDR3nt: TGCGCCAGCAGCACCTTGGGGGTTGGAGGAACAGATACGCAGTATTTT
abundance: NA
j_gene: TRBJ2-3
d_gene: NA
v_gene: TRBV5-1

CDR3aa: CASSRDSSGANVLTF
CDR3nt: TGTGCCAGCAGTCGAGACTCCTCTGGGGCCAACGTCCTGACTTTC
abundance: NA
j_gene: TRBJ2-6
d_gene: NA
v_gene: TRBV12-3/TRBV12-4

CDR3aa: CACEGGLYQETQYF
CDR3nt: TGTGCTTGCGAGGGTGGGTTGTACCAAGAGACCCAGTACTTC
abundance: NA
j_gene: TRBJ2-5
d_gene: NA
v_gene: TRBV30

CDR3aa: CSVERLNTEAFF
CDR3nt: TGCAGCGTTGAAAGGTTGAACACTGAAGCTTTCTTT
abundance: NA
j_gene: TRBJ1-1
d_gene: NA
v_gene: TRBV29-1

CDR3aa: CASSQVGGRQRGQPQHF
CDR3nt: TGCGCCAGCAGCCAAGTGGGTGGAAGACAGCGGGGGCAGCCCCAGCATTTT
abundance: NA
j_gene: TRBJ1-5
d_gene: NA
v_gene: TRBV4-1

CDR3aa: CSVEVGQGVDGYTF
CDR3nt: TGCAGCGTTGAGGTGGGGCAGGGGGTTGATGGCTACACCTTC
abundance: NA
j_gene: TRBJ1-2
d_gene: TRBD1
v_gene: TRBV29-1

CDR3aa: CSGGEDIQYF
CDR3nt: TGCAGCGGGGGGGAAGACATTCAGTACTTC
abundance: NA
j_gene: TRBJ2-4
d_gene: NA
v_gene: TRBV29-1